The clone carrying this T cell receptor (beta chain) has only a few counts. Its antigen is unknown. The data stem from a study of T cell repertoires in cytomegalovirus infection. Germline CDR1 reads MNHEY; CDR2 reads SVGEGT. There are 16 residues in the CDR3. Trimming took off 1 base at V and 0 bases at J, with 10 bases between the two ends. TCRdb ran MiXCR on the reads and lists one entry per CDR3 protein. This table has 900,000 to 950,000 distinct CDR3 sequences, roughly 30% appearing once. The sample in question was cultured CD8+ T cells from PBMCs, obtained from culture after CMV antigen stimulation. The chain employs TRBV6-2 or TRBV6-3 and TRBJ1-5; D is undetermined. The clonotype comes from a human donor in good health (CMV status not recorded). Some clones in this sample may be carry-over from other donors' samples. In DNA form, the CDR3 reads TGTGCCAGCAGTTACTTCCCCAGATCTAGCAATCAGCCCCAGCATTTT. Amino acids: CASSYFPRSSNQPQHF.